Shown below are 5 T cell receptor beta chains from a single sample sequenced in a study of OX40 agonist ivuxolimab in advanced cancers. Measured with immunoSEQ multiplex PCR; TCRdb has only the in-frame clones, and not every one. The sample lists 44,000 or so clones; approximately 91% were seen once. The material sequenced was CD4+ or CD8+ T cells sorted from blood, taken in a trial of the OX40 agonist ivuxolimab. These TCRs come from an adult with an advanced solid tumor such as melanoma, head and neck, liver or kidney cancer.

V is TRBV15 and J is TRBJ2-2, with D uncertain. The CDR3 extends over 13 amino acids. Trimming cost V 1 base and J 1 base, with 1 base left between them. The germline V gene encodes CDR1 LNHNV and CDR2 YYDKDF (reference sequence). CDR3 bases: TGTGCCACCAGCAGAGTGAACACCGGGGAGCTGTTTTTT. Its translation is CATSRVNTGELFF.

This clone is judged medium-sized. The V and J genes are TRBV19 and TRBJ2-1; 8 positions agree with TRBD2. The CDR3 contains 15 residues. After removal of 5 bases from V and 2 bases from J, the junction contained 5 bases not matched to a gene. Germline CDR1 and CDR2: LNHDA and SQIVND (reference sequence). The CDR3 sequence: CASSSVAGPYNEQFF. The CDR3 DNA is TGTGCCAGTAGTTCCGTAGCGGGGCCCTACAATGAGCAGTTCTTC.

Of note for this clone: Different DNA sequences within this sample yield the same CDR3. The chain recombines TRBV9 with TRBJ2-2; possibly TRBD1 for D (6 bases). Trimming took off 0 bases at V and 4 bases at J, with 7 bases between the two ends. Germline V gives CDR1 SGDLS, CDR2 YYNGEE. The CDR3 runs 14 residues. In nucleotides, the CDR3 is TGTGCCAGCAGCGTAGGAGGGGGCACCGGGGAGCTGTTTTTT. Its protein is CASSVGGGTGELFF.

The chain is built from TRBV27 and TRBJ2-7; D possibly matches TRBD1 or TRBD2 (5 bases each). The CDR3 extends over 12 amino acids. The V and J ends lost 4 bases and 7 bases respectively, with 11 bases between them. Germline loops: CDR1 MNHEY, CDR2 SMNVEV (reference sequence). CDR3 sequence reads: CASSSGPAEQYF. The CDR3 nucleotides are TGTGCCAGCAGTTCGGGACCGGCGGAGCAGTACTTC.

V and J are TRBV19 and TRBJ1-2, with D unresolved. The CDR3 runs to 16 residues. Trimming removed 5 bases from V and 6 bases from J, with 22 bases in between. Germline V gene sequence: CDR1 LNHDA, CDR2 SQIVND (reference sequence). Here the CDR3 DNA reads TGTGCCAGTAGTCCATGGGTCATGGGTAGTTTGGATGGCTACACCTTC. Its protein is CASSPWVMGSLDGYTF.